The sample holds a few counts of the clone carrying this T cell receptor (beta chain). Antigen: not known. The CDR3 extends over 15 amino acids. The V end was cut by 3 bases, the J end by 3 bases, with 12 bases between. This specimen belongs to a study of metastatic and nonmetastatic thyroid tumors. In the authors' workflow: Variation in CDR3 across clinicopathological groups served as the basis for constructing a distant-metastasis classifier in papillary thyroid cancer. TCRdb redid the clone calls on the PCR reads using MiXCR. The V and J calls and clone size come from TCRdb's table, not from the authors' own analysis. The table shows about 19,000 clones, with approximately 24% occurring only once. Study findings and constraints: Reportedly, malignant thyroid tumors had significantly higher TCR beta diversity than benign nodules, in blood and tumor.

There were no patients who had received any treatment before thyroid surgery. V is TRBV12-3 or TRBV12-4 and J is TRBJ2-1; no clear D. The sequence was obtained from a male donor with papillary thyroid cancer or a benign thyroid nodule (not recorded which). Some clones in this sample may be carry-over from other donors' samples. Input material: blood. For the CDR3, the DNA is TGTGCCAGCAGTTTGATCGGCGAGAACTACAATGAGCAGTTCTTC. Protein product: CASSLIGENYNEQFF.